What follows are 5 T cell receptor beta chains derived from one specimen sequenced in a study of T cell changes during pregnancy in multiple sclerosis. Profiling relied on immunoSEQ multiplex PCR, and the TCRdb table lists in-frame clones only, not all of them. The table records 50,000 to 65,000 clones, 90% of them present only once. Sequenced here: CD8+ T cells from peripheral blood mononuclear cells, sampled before pregnancy. The receptors were sampled from a female donor with multiple sclerosis, enrolled in a pregnancy study.

This sequence joins TRBV15 and TRBJ2-5; 7 bases match TRBD1. From germline, CDR1 is LNHNV and CDR2 YYDKDF (reference sequence). CDR3 length: 16 amino acids. J was trimmed by 4 bases and V by 0 bases; bases with no gene match: 8. The CDR3 sequence is CATSRDRTGYSETQYF. For the CDR3, the DNA is TGTGCCACCAGCAGAGACCGGACAGGATATTCAGAGACCCAGTACTTC. The full variable domain, completed using reference TRBV15 and TRBJ2-5, is DAMVIQNPRYQVTQFGKPVTLSCSQTLNHNVMYWYQQKSSQAPKLLFHYYDKDFNNEADTPDNFQSRRPNTSFCFLDIRSPGLGDTAMYLCATSRDRTGYSETQYFGPGTRLLVL.

The V call is TRBV7-3, the J call TRBJ2-2, with TRBD2 identical over 9 bases. The CDR3 totals 14 residues. The ends lost 5 bases at V and 6 bases at J; junction bases unmatched: 4. Germline CDR1 SGHTA, CDR2 FQGTGA. The CDR3, as DNA: TGTGCCAGCAGCCCGGGACTAGCCTCCGGGGAGCTGTTTTTT. Translated, it gives CASSPGLASGELFF.

The gene calls are TRBV7-9 and TRBJ2-7; 8 nucleotides line up with TRBD2. Germline trimming cut 5 bases from V and 3 bases from J; bases unmatched to any gene: 3. Looked up from germline, CDR1 is SEHNR and CDR2 is FQNEAQ (reference sequence). CDR3 length: 13 residues. The CDR3 DNA reads as TGTGCCAGCAGCCCGGGGGGGCGCTACGAGCAGTACTTC. Protein product: CASSPGGRYEQYF.

This clone appeared once. The chain couples TRBV9 to TRBJ2-1, with TRBD1 identical over 11 bases. Germline loops: CDR1 SGDLS, CDR2 YYNGEE. This CDR3 contains 17 residues. The junction had 2 bases not matched to a gene; V was cut back by 0 bases and J by 0 bases. The CDR3 protein is CASSVVGQGVSYNEQFF. As DNA, the CDR3 is TGTGCCAGCAGCGTAGTGGGACAGGGGGTCTCCTACAATGAGCAGTTCTTC.

This clone was seen a few times. This CDR3 is CASRSRGDTDTQYF. CDR3 in DNA: TGTGCCAGCCGGAGTCGGGGGGACACAGATACGCAGTATTTT. The chain links TRBV6-4 to TRBJ2-3, with 7 bases matching TRBD2. Germline assignment: CDR1 MRHNA and CDR2 SNTAGT. Trimming cost V 8 bases and J 2 bases; bases outside gene matches: 7. The CDR3 is 14 amino acids.